The rows below give T cell receptor beta chains drawn from one sample of a study of Ad26.COV2.S vaccination and SARS-CoV-2 variants. Method: immunoSEQ multiplex PCR; TCRdb's copy keeps in-frame clones and lacks some. The sample holds 400,000 to 500,000 clones, approximately 89% seen once. The sequenced sample was peripheral blood, obtained in a trial of Ad26.COV2.S vaccine versus placebo. The receptor set was obtained from a person between 18 and 65 years old who received the Ad26.COV2.S COVID-19 vaccine or a placebo. CDR3s include the opening cysteine and the closing phenylalanine or tryptophan. Each record gives: clone size, J gene, D gene, V gene, CDR3 protein, CDR3 DNA. D genes are given only for firm matches. The listing skips clone size in some rows; elsewhere it reads once, few, many or a size class.

.	TRBJ1-6	.	TRBV5-6	CASSGNRVPPLHF	TGTGCCAGCAGCGGCAACAGGGTTCCACCCCTCCACTTT
.	TRBJ2-1	.	TRBV2	CASRQSAEGPSQDEQFF	TGTGCCAGCAGACAGTCAGCGGAGGGGCCTTCCCAGGATGAGCAGTTCTTC
.	TRBJ1-1	.	TRBV4-2	CASSQVPALAAFF	TGTGCCAGCAGCCAAGTCCCAGCTCTGGCAGCTTTCTTT
.	TRBJ1-1	.	TRBV30	CAWSVMGFEAFF	TGTGCCTGGAGTGTCATGGGGTTTGAAGCTTTCTTT
.	TRBJ2-1	.	TRBV7-2	CASSYVAELNEQFF	TGTGCCAGCAGCTACGTAGCAGAACTTAATGAGCAGTTCTTC
.	TRBJ2-2	TRBD1	TRBV3-1/TRBV3-2	CASSHGTGRSGELFF	TGTGCCAGCAGCCATGGGACAGGCCGGTCCGGGGAGCTGTTTTTT
.	TRBJ2-7	.	TRBV12-5	CAITGRCYEQYF	TGTGCTATCACAGGGAGGTGCTACGAGCAGTACTTC
.	TRBJ2-5	.	TRBV4-3	CASSQGATQETQYF	TGCGCCAGCAGCCAAGGAGCGACTCAAGAGACCCAGTACTTC
.	TRBJ1-5	.	TRBV21-1	CASSKVVRLRGGSQPQHF	TGTGCCAGCAGCAAAGTAGTCAGGTTGAGGGGCGGCAGTCAGCCCCAGCATTTT
.	TRBJ2-1	.	TRBV5-5	CASSPGPLGEQFF	TGTGCCAGCAGCCCGGGGCCCCTCGGTGAGCAGTTCTTC
.	TRBJ1-2	.	TRBV3-1/TRBV3-2	CASSQERTSYGYTF	TGTGCCAGCAGCCAAGAAAGGACATCCTATGGCTACACCTTC
.	TRBJ1-5	TRBD1	TRBV6-5	CASTRDRGDQPQHF	TGTGCCAGCACTCGGGACAGGGGAGATCAGCCCCAGCATTTT
.	TRBJ1-3	.	TRBV7-2	CASSPRGLRLGNTIYF	TGTGCCAGCAGCCCCAGAGGGCTACGCCTCGGGAACACCATATATTTT
.	TRBJ2-5	TRBD2	TRBV19	CASSIRLAGGQETQYF	TGTGCCAGTAGTATACGACTAGCGGGAGGGCAAGAGACCCAGTACTTC
.	TRBJ2-2	TRBD2	TRBV4-1	CASSQGLRSGELFF	TGCGCCAGCAGCCAGGGACTACGCTCCGGGGAGCTGTTTTTT
.	TRBJ1-5	.	TRBV5-6	CASSLGGQRNQPQHF	TGTGCCAGCAGCTTGGGTGGACAGCGAAATCAGCCCCAGCATTTT
.	TRBJ1-2	TRBD1	TRBV3-1/TRBV3-2	CASSQVTGGSYTF	TGTGCCAGCAGCCAAGTAACAGGGGGCAGCTACACCTTC
few	TRBJ1-5	TRBD1	TRBV4-1	CASSQVLTGNQPQHF	TGCGCCAGCAGCCAAGTGCTGACAGGGAATCAGCCCCAGCATTTT
.	TRBJ1-1	.	TRBV7-3	CASSLGMNTEAFF	TGTGCCAGCAGCTTGGGGATGAACACTGAAGCTTTCTTT
.	TRBJ2-3	.	TRBV28	CASSLENTDTQYF	TGTGCCAGCAGTTTGGAAAACACAGATACGCAGTATTTT
.	TRBJ2-2	TRBD2	TRBV7-9	CASSLSGGNTGELFF	TGTGCCAGCAGCTTAAGCGGGGGGAACACCGGGGAGCTGTTTTTT
.	TRBJ2-3	.	TRBV6-4	CASSVRGSFADTQYF	TGTGCCAGCAGTGTTCGGGGTAGTTTCGCAGATACGCAGTATTTT
.	TRBJ1-1	.	TRBV10-3	CAISEQLDTEAFF	TGTGCCATCAGTGAACAGCTAGACACTGAAGCTTTCTTT
many	TRBJ2-1	.	TRBV30	CALNRGDPYNEQFF	TGTGCCCTGAACCGGGGTGATCCCTACAATGAGCAGTTCTTC
.	TRBJ1-3	.	TRBV6-5	CASSYSTGPGNTIYF	TGTGCCAGCAGTTACTCTACAGGGCCTGGAAACACCATATATTTT
.	TRBJ2-3	.	TRBV7-9	CASQRNTDTQYF	TGTGCCAGCCAACGGAACACAGATACGCAGTATTTT
few	TRBJ1-6	.	TRBV9	CASSVGASSYNSPLHF	TGTGCCAGCAGCGTAGGAGCCAGCTCCTATAATTCACCCCTCCACTTT
.	TRBJ1-2	TRBD1	TRBV5-1	CASSSGQGALGYTF	TGCGCCAGCAGCTCCGGACAGGGGGCTCTCGGCTACACCTTC
.	TRBJ2-1	.	TRBV7-8	CASSLEWWNEQFF	TGTGCCAGCAGCTTAGAGTGGTGGAATGAGCAGTTCTTC
.	TRBJ2-7	.	TRBV6-2/TRBV6-3	CASSYWGGAGYEQYF	TGTGCCAGCAGTTACTGGGGCGGGGCAGGATACGAGCAGTACTTC
.	TRBJ1-2	.	TRBV11-1	CASSFQAEPDYGYTF	TGTGCCAGCAGCTTCCAAGCTGAGCCCGACTATGGCTACACCTTC
.	TRBJ1-2	.	TRBV14	CASSQARNYGYTF	TGTGCCAGCAGCCAGGCCAGGAACTATGGCTACACCTTC
.	TRBJ1-4	TRBD1	TRBV7-2	CASSLTRGTASNEKLFF	TGTGCCAGCAGCTTGACCCGCGGGACAGCTTCTAATGAAAAACTGTTTTTT
.	TRBJ1-2	TRBD1	TRBV18	CASSIDREAGYTF	TGTGCCAGCTCGATCGACAGGGAAGCTGGCTACACCTTC
.	TRBJ1-4	.	TRBV15	CATSSLNQKLFF	TGTGCCACCAGCAGTTTAAATCAAAAACTGTTTTTT
.	TRBJ2-3	.	TRBV7-3	CASSLEGAADTQYF	TGTGCCAGCAGCTTAGAGGGAGCCGCGGATACGCAGTATTTT
few	TRBJ1-1	TRBD1	TRBV18	CASSPRQGKNTEAFF	TGTGCCAGCTCACCTCGACAGGGGAAGAACACTGAAGCTTTCTTT
.	TRBJ1-2	.	TRBV11-2	CASSLTGDYGYTF	TGTGCCAGCAGCCTGACAGGAGATTATGGCTACACCTTC
.	TRBJ1-1	TRBD1	TRBV2	CASSPQGYSTEAFF	TGTGCCAGCAGTCCACAGGGGTACAGCACTGAAGCTTTCTTT
once	TRBJ1-2	TRBD1	TRBV18	CASSPSQGGTGENGYTF	TGTGCCAGCTCACCATCTCAGGGAGGGACAGGGGAGAATGGCTACACCTTC
once	TRBJ2-2	.	TRBV4-2	CASSQDNTGELFF	TGTGCCAGCAGCCAAGATAACACCGGGGAGCTGTTTTTT
.	TRBJ1-2	TRBD1	TRBV7-9	CASSPTGDGYGYTF	TGTGCCAGCAGTCCCACAGGGGATGGATATGGCTACACCTTC
.	TRBJ2-5	.	TRBV5-1	CASSLGLTFQETQYF	TGCGCCAGCAGCTTGGGGCTCACCTTTCAAGAGACCCAGTACTTC
.	TRBJ2-2	.	TRBV5-1	CASSFQGAGELFF	TGCGCCAGCAGCTTTCAAGGGGCCGGGGAGCTGTTTTTT
.	TRBJ2-1	.	TRBV7-2	CASSEGASGLQEQFF	TGTGCCAGCAGCGAGGGGGCTAGCGGACTACAGGAGCAGTTCTTC
.	TRBJ2-3	.	TRBV3-1/TRBV3-2	CASSQVDRLYPTDTQYF	TGTGCCAGCAGCCAAGTAGACAGGCTATACCCCACAGATACGCAGTATTTT
once	TRBJ2-3	.	TRBV4-3	CASSQDQPGHEWADTQYF	TGCGCCAGCAGCCAAGATCAGCCGGGACATGAATGGGCAGATACGCAGTATTTT
once	TRBJ1-4	.	TRBV7-8	CASSLDSRDEKLFF	TGTGCCAGCAGCTTAGACAGTAGAGATGAAAAACTGTTTTTT
.	TRBJ1-1	.	TRBV14	CASSPTRLLNTEAFF	TGTGCCAGCAGCCCGACCCGGCTCCTGAACACTGAAGCTTTCTTT
.	TRBJ2-1	TRBD2	TRBV4-2	CASSRAGTSGGHEQFF	TGTGCCAGCAGCCGAGCCGGGACTAGCGGGGGGCATGAGCAGTTCTTC
.	TRBJ2-2	.	TRBV7-3	CASSKGANTGELFF	TGTGCCAGCAGCAAAGGGGCGAACACCGGGGAGCTGTTTTTT
once	TRBJ1-2	.	TRBV15	CATSRPLGYGYTF	TGTGCCACCAGCAGACCCCTGGGTTATGGCTACACCTTC
.	TRBJ1-1	.	TRBV7-9	CASSFSVPEAFF	TGTGCCAGCAGCTTTTCGGTCCCTGAAGCTTTCTTT